Detailed here is one T cell receptor beta chain. This clonotype was picked up many times. Base quality data are lacking; no much larger clone is found one base away. In light of the paper, this sample's treatment or condition label describes: live attenuated yellow fever vaccine strain. A standard Ficoll-Paque protocol was used to isolate PBMCs from peripheral blood. For sorted memory subsets, RNA extraction was done with the RNeasy Micro Kit. For sequencing, an Illumina NovaSeq 6000 was employed. TCR cDNA was synthesized by 5'RACE template switching, through which a universal primer site and unique molecular identifiers were introduced. Priming for cDNA synthesis came from both the TCR alpha and TCR beta constant segments. Library amplification used two PCR steps, and the second PCR step added sample barcodes and sequencing adapters. Libraries were sequenced on Illumina HiSeq 2500 (2x100 bp) or NovaSeq (2x150 bp). In the original analysis: Reads were demultiplexed and collapsed into UMI consensus sequences with MIGEC, and V(D)J alignment was performed with MiXCR. Using edgeR on replicate PBMC samples, clonotypes were called vaccine-responding if FDR was below 0.01 and the log2 fold change was above 5 up to day 15. Each bulk clonotype received a CD4 or CD8 identity based on whether the sequenced CD4 or CD8 repertoire contained that clonotype at higher abundance. To estimate the distribution of each clone across memory phenotypes, clonotype frequencies in memory subsets were weighted by FACS-sorted cell numbers. Using fastp at Q25 and MiXCR, TCRdb reprocessed the public reads and kept productive beta chains. Entries that share a CDR3 protein sequence are merged under the most common genes and DNA. The V and J calls were determined by TCRdb, not by the authors. This sample lists 45,000 to 75,000 distinct CDR3 sequences; 5.5% to 6% were detected once. 30% to 35% of the sample is in the top ten clones.

This sample is part of a study of T cells after yellow fever vaccination (dated by TCRdb to 2018 to 2020). For the study in its entirety: Using CD3, CD45RA, CCR7 and CD95 staining, memory subsets (EM, EMRA, CM and Tscm) were sorted on a BD FACS Aria III. The SMART-Seq v4 Ultra Low Input RNA kit was used to prepare libraries from fractions with low cell numbers. Bulk TCR alpha and beta repertoires were sequenced longitudinally to track T-cell clones before and after primary and booster YFV17D yellow fever vaccination. Two healthy male donors, one aged 18 to 30 and one aged 30 to 39 years, were included in the cohort. Blood samples were taken at several timepoints before and after primary and secondary immunization, and bulk PBMC replicates and cell subsets were isolated. Memory subsets were sorted on days 0, 15 and 45 and at 18 months following primary vaccination, and on days 0, 15 and 45 following the 30-year booster. General conclusions and limits of the study: Because only two donors were included in the study, the extent to which the findings can be generalized is limited. On day 0, almost all vaccine-responding clonotypes were below detection in the sorted memory subsets. FACS-sorted repertoires could contain abundant contaminating clonotypes from the bulk population, so computational filtering was required. Most clones expanded after primary vaccination (approximately 96% of CD4 and 88% of CD8) were re-detected after the booster, suggesting that broad memory maintenance occurred. A small share of clonotypes occurred in both CD4 and CD8 compartments, likely arising from convergent recombination. Compared with the primary T-cell response, the secondary T-cell response was weaker but faster, peaking on day 5 rather than day 15.

Inclusive of the bounding cysteine and phenylalanine, the CDR3 is 14 residues long. Just CDR3 DNA is preserved here, 42 bases in frame from base 1. Via the germline V gene, CDR1 is MGHRA and CDR2 YSYEKL. The junction shows trimming of 7 bases on V and 2 bases on J, plus 14 bases between the germline ends. Sequences were derived from PBMCs, either bulk or a sorted T-cell subset (CD4+, CD8+, memory, or dextramer-sorted; not recorded which), sampled on the day of the yellow fever booster vaccination. This clonotype was sampled from a man younger than 35 who received the YFV17D yellow fever vaccine. The V and J segments used are TRBV4-1 and TRBJ1-1; no D segment can be confidently identified. The CDR3 corresponds to CASNIRTANTEAFF. The sequenced DNA is TGCGCCAGCAACATAAGAACAGCAAACACTGAAGCTTTCTTT.